The 27 T cell receptor beta chains in this list originate from one sample, sequenced in a study of blood T cell repertoires in COVID-19. TCRdb keeps only in-frame clones here, not all; method: immunoSEQ multiplex PCR. The sample contains about 70,000 clones, about 91% of which appear only once. What was sequenced was peripheral blood. The receptors were sampled from a woman aged 70-85 years with acute or convalescent COVID-19.

The chain uses TRBV3-1 (or the pseudogene TRBV3-2) and TRBJ2-2, with a possible D match to TRBD2 (5 bases). CDR3 length: 14 residues. Trimming shortened V by 2 bases and J by 3 bases, and 7 bases separated the two germline ends. Germline CDR1 reads LGHDT; CDR2 reads YNNKEL (reference sequence). The CDR3: CASSQRGDTGELFF. The CDR3 DNA sequence: TGTGCCAGCAGCCAACGGGGAGACACCGGGGAGCTGTTTTTT.

J is TRBJ2-1 and V is TRBV5-1; 14 bases are shared with TRBD2. Unmatched junction bases numbered 8, after V lost 2 bases and J lost 7 bases. Germline V gene sequence: CDR1 SGHRS, CDR2 YFSETQ. This CDR3 contains 17 residues. Here the CDR3 DNA reads TGCGCCAGCAGCTTTCACGGGACTAGCGGGGGCCGGAATGAGCAGTTCTTC. This gives the protein CASSFHGTSGGRNEQFF.

CDR3 DNA sequence: TGTGCCAGCAGAGGACAGGGTGAGACCCAGTACTTC. This translates into CASRGQGETQYF. This chain joins TRBV2 and TRBJ2-5, with 8 nucleotides matching TRBD1. The CDR3 has 12 amino acids. Germline V gene sequence: CDR1 SNHLY, CDR2 FYNNEI. Trimming cost V 6 bases and J 5 bases; bases outside gene matches: 2.

The chain couples TRBV19 to TRBJ1-6; no reliable D call. Trimming stripped 5 bases from V and 4 bases from J, with 9 bases between. This CDR3 is built from 14 residues. CDR1 LNHDA and CDR2 SQIVND come from the germline V gene (reference sequence). CDR3 coding DNA: TGTGCCAGTAGTTACAGTGGTTATAATTCACCCCTCCACTTT. It is translated as CASSYSGYNSPLHF.

The V call is TRBV19, the J call TRBJ2-3; 8 positions agree with TRBD1. The CDR3 runs 14 residues. The V gene end was trimmed by 6 bases and the J gene end by 4 bases; junction bases not matched to a gene: 6. Per the germline V gene, CDR1 is LNHDA and CDR2 is SQIVND (reference sequence). CDR3 region: CASSDRGVADTQYF. In DNA, the CDR3 is TGTGCCAGTAGCGACAGGGGAGTTGCAGATACGCAGTATTTT.

This clone was counted only a few times. This chain joins TRBV15 and TRBJ2-6; D is undetermined. Trimming left V 0 bases short and J 4 bases short, with 7 bases between. CDR3 size: 15 residues. Germline loops: CDR1 LNHNV, CDR2 YYDKDF (reference sequence). The CDR3 region is CATSRDGTGANVLTF. The CDR3 DNA reads as TGTGCCACCAGCAGAGATGGTACAGGGGCCAACGTCCTGACTTTC.

The V gene is TRBV28, the J gene TRBJ1-1, with D hard to call. This CDR3 has 14 residues. CDR1 and CDR2 from the germline V gene are MDHEN and SYDVKM. Trimming took 5 bases from V and 1 from J, leaving 11 bases between them. This CDR3 is CASSTNPGNTEAFF. The CDR3 nucleotides are TGTGCCAGCAGTACCAACCCGGGGAACACTGAAGCTTTCTTT.

This rearrangement joins TRBV7-8 to TRBJ2-5; 13 bases are shared with TRBD2. The CDR3 sequence is 18 residues long. Germline V lookup: CDR1 SGHVS, CDR2 FQNEAQ. The trim removed 2 bases at V and 3 bases at J, leaving 9 bases unmatched. The CDR3 sequence is CASSLPRRTSGGKETQYF. CDR3 DNA sequence: TGTGCCAGCAGCTTACCGCGTAGGACTAGCGGGGGCAAAGAGACCCAGTACTTC.

This clone was seen just once. The chain joins TRBV7-2 to TRBJ1-3; TRBD1 matches 7 bases. With V trimmed by 1 base and J by 3 bases, 3 bases remained unmatched. Germline V gene lookup returns CDR1 SGHTA and CDR2 FQGNSA. The CDR3 runs 15 residues. CDR3 region: CASSLGQGGGNTIYF. CDR3 nucleotide sequence: TGTGCCAGCAGCTTAGGACAGGGAGGTGGAAACACCATATATTTT.

V usage is TRBV7-2 and J usage is TRBJ2-1, with D tentatively TRBD2 (5 bases). Germline V gene data show CDR1 as SGHTA and CDR2 as FQGNSA. The CDR3 has 17 amino acids. Trimming left V 1 base short and J 0 bases short, with 13 bases between. This CDR3 is CASSLVGGYSSYNEQFF. DNA of the CDR3: TGTGCCAGCAGCTTAGTTGGCGGGTACAGCTCCTACAATGAGCAGTTCTTC.

The chain recombines TRBV7-6 with TRBJ2-1; the D gene is possibly TRBD2 (6 bases). Per the germline V gene, CDR1 is SGHVS and CDR2 is FNYEAQ. The CDR3 sequence is 15 residues long. Trimming shortened V by 2 bases and J by 7 bases, and 15 bases separated the two germline ends. CDR3 in amino acids: CASSLSGGRRNEQFF. DNA of the CDR3: TGTGCCAGCAGCTTATCCGGGGGTAGGAGAAATGAGCAGTTCTTC.

The chain employs TRBV5-1 and TRBJ2-4; maybe TRBD2 (6 bases). The CDR3 consists of 14 residues. Trimming removed 4 bases from V and 8 bases from J, with 16 bases in between. The germline gives CDR1 SGHRS, CDR2 YFSETQ. This CDR3 is CASSRSGTLDIQYF. The CDR3 DNA follows: TGCGCCAGCAGCCGATCTGGGACTCTGGACATTCAGTACTTC.

The rearrangement links TRBV7-6 to TRBJ1-4; 8 positions match TRBD1. Germline V gene sequence: CDR1 SGHVS, CDR2 FNYEAQ. The CDR3 sequence is 16 residues long. V dropped 1 base and J dropped 7; count of bases not matched to a gene: 8. As DNA, the CDR3 is TGTGCCAGCAGCTTAGTCCCAGGGGGCGAGGTTGAAAAACTGTTTTTT. This translates into CASSLVPGGEVEKLFF. The whole variable domain, remainder taken from reference TRBV7-6 and TRBJ1-4, is GAGVSQSPRYKVTKRGQDVALRCDPISGHVSLYWYRQALGQGPEFLTYFNYEAQQDKSGLPNDRFSAERPEGSISTLTIQRTEQRDSAMYRCASSLVPGGEVEKLFFGSGTQLSVL.

J is TRBJ1-2 and V is TRBV18; D gene uncertain. The CDR3 sequence is 13 residues long. Germline V gives CDR1 KGHSH, CDR2 LQKENI. V gave up 5 bases and J gave up 0 bases, with 7 bases separating them. CDR3 bases: TGTGCCAGCTCAGCCGAGCCTAACTATGGCTACACCTTC. Translation: CASSAEPNYGYTF.

To note about this clone: Within the sample, other DNA sequences also encode this same CDR3. This sequence joins TRBV28 and TRBJ2-7; 8 nucleotides match TRBD1. This CDR3 spans 12 amino acids. V was pared by 7 bases and J by 4 bases, with 3 bases of the junction left unmatched. From germline, CDR1 is MDHEN and CDR2 SYDVKM. The CDR3 spells CASTGQVYEQYF. CDR3 coding DNA: TGTGCCAGCACGGGACAGGTGTACGAGCAGTACTTC.

The genes are TRBV28 and TRBJ2-5, with D perhaps matching TRBD1 (6 bases). V shed 7 bases and J shed 4 bases, with 19 bases lying between them. CDR3 size: 15 residues. CDR1 is MDHEN, CDR2 SYDVKM, per germline. The CDR3 spells CASKAGDLRGETQYF. The CDR3, as DNA: TGTGCCAGCAAGGCAGGGGACCTGAGGGGAGAGACCCAGTACTTC.

The chain employs TRBV4-2 and TRBJ2-1; the match to TRBD2 covers 9 bases. Germline loops: CDR1 LGHNA, CDR2 YNFKEQ. The CDR3 spans 17 residues. V lost 0 bases and J lost 4; bases outside the gene matches: 7. CDR3 sequence reads: CASSQDLAGGIYNEQFF. CDR3 nucleotide sequence: TGTGCCAGCAGCCAAGATCTGGCGGGAGGGATATACAATGAGCAGTTCTTC.

This chain connects TRBV12-3 or TRBV12-4 to TRBJ1-2; D uncertain. This CDR3 contains 13 residues. V lost 8 bases and J lost 2, with 12 bases in between. The CDR3 nucleotides are TGTGCCAGCGCTCCCCGGTCAAACTATGGCTACACCTTC. Its protein is CASAPRSNYGYTF.

The chain couples TRBV10-1 to TRBJ2-1, with unresolved D. The CDR3 spans 16 residues. CDR1 WNHNN and CDR2 SYGVQD come from the germline V gene (reference sequence). V dropped 8 bases and J dropped 5 bases, with 22 bases sitting between them. The CDR3 bases are TGCGCCAGCGAGCCAGCGTACCACCTTAACAACAATGAGCAGTTCTTC. Amino acid sequence: CASEPAYHLNNNEQFF.

The J gene is TRBJ2-5, the V gene TRBV6-2 or TRBV6-3; weak D call: TRBD2 (5 bases). The CDR3 contains 13 residues. V was pared by 2 bases and J by 1 base, with 5 bases between. CDR1 and CDR2 from the germline V gene are MNHEY and SVGEGT. The CDR3 spells CASSYRGQETQYF. The CDR3 DNA sequence: TGTGCCAGCAGTTACCGGGGCCAAGAGACCCAGTACTTC.

V gene TRBV6-6 combines with J gene TRBJ1-2; 8 bases are a match to TRBD1. The CDR3 is 15 residues long. The trim removed 4 bases at V and 3 bases at J, leaving 7 bases unmatched. Germline lookup yields CDR1 MNHNY and CDR2 SVGAGI (reference sequence). For the CDR3, the DNA is TGTGCCAGCAGTTCCCGACAGGGGAAGGACTATGGCTACACCTTC. As protein: CASSSRQGKDYGYTF.

This rearrangement joins TRBV28 to TRBJ1-1; D may be TRBD1 (6 bases). V lost 2 bases and J 4 bases, leaving 14 bases between the germline ends. The germline CDR1 and CDR2 sequences are MDHEN and SYDVKM. The CDR3 covers 15 residues. The CDR3 here is CASSLSRGGGTEAFF. The CDR3 DNA reads as TGTGCCAGCAGTTTAAGCAGGGGAGGGGGCACTGAAGCTTTCTTT.

This clone was counted a few times. The chain has TRBV2 and TRBJ1-5; 8 bases line up with TRBD1. V was pared by 5 bases and J by 7 bases, with 10 bases of the junction left unmatched. Germline V CDR1 and CDR2: SNHLY, FYNNEI. This CDR3 contains 15 residues. For the CDR3, the DNA is TGTGCCAGCAGTTACCCCGGACAGGGAGAACAGCCCCAGCATTTT. Translated: CASSYPGQGEQPQHF.

This clone was seen a single time. The chain has TRBV28 and TRBJ1-2; no reliable D call. The germline V gene has CDR1 MDHEN and CDR2 SYDVKM. Trimming cost V 3 bases and J 2 bases, with 4 bases left between them. CDR3 size: 12 residues. The CDR3 sequence: CASSLRNYGYTF. CDR3 bases: TGTGCCAGCAGTTTGAGGAACTATGGCTACACCTTC.

The chain combines TRBV10-3 with TRBJ1-5; D uncertain. Germline assignment: CDR1 ENHRY and CDR2 SYGVKD. CDR3 size: 14 residues. V lost 1 base, J lost 4 bases, and 8 bases lay in between. The CDR3 nucleotides read TGTGCCATCAGTGAGTTGAGCGAGAATCAGCCCCAGCATTTT. This sequence encodes CAISELSENQPQHF.

The V call is TRBV10-3, the J call TRBJ1-5; D call uncertain. The V end was cut by 4 bases, the J end by 0 bases, with 7 bases between. The germline V gene has CDR1 ENHRY and CDR2 SYGVKD. The CDR3 is made up of 14 amino acids. CDR3 loop: CAISAVNSNQPQHF. CDR3 in DNA: TGTGCCATCAGTGCCGTAAATAGCAATCAGCCCCAGCATTTT.

The chain employs TRBV5-6 and TRBJ1-2, with TRBD1 matching 8 bases. Germline V gene sequence: CDR1 SGHDT, CDR2 YYEEEE. V dropped 6 bases and J dropped 3; count of bases not matched to a gene: 7. The CDR3 totals 14 residues. This CDR3 reads CASTPGGMDYGYTF. The CDR3, as DNA: TGTGCCAGCACCCCAGGGGGCATGGACTATGGCTACACCTTC.